A single sample gave rise to the 5 T cell receptor beta chains below, sequenced in a study of cytomegalovirus exposure and HLA in healthy donors. It was with 60 Vbeta and 13 Jbeta primers that the PCR ran. Some clones are missing from TCRdb's copy, which holds only in-frame ones; the method was immunoSEQ multiplex PCR. Of 150,000 or so clones in the sample, 65% to 80% are singletons; the top ten hold roughly 2%. Sequenced material: PBMCs. All receptors come from a female donor in good health and CMV-seronegative.

This clone was seen a single time. This chain links TRBV6-5 with TRBJ1-1; D possibly corresponds to TRBD1 (6 bases). The CDR3 covers 14 residues. Trimming stripped 4 bases from V and 3 bases from J, with 12 bases between. CDR1 is MNHEY and CDR2 is SVGAGI in the germline V gene. In DNA form, the CDR3 reads TGTGCCAGCAGTTTACTTAAGGGGGACACTGAAGCTTTCTTT. Its protein product is CASSLLKGDTEAFF.

V usage is TRBV6-5 and J usage is TRBJ2-7; tentative D call: TRBD2 (6 bases). CDR1 is MNHEY, CDR2 SVGAGI, per germline. The germline V and J ends were trimmed by 6 bases and 3 bases, with 15 bases remaining between them. This CDR3 has 14 residues. The CDR3 here is CASSVTGLNYEQYF. The CDR3 nucleotides are TGTGCCAGCAGCGTTACGGGACTCAACTACGAGCAGTACTTC.

A remark on this clone: At the DNA level, this CDR3 is encoded by other sequences in the same sample as well. J is TRBJ2-7 and V is TRBV19; the match to TRBD1 covers 8 bases. CDR1 is LNHDA and CDR2 is SQIVND in the germline V gene (reference sequence). The CDR3 contains 14 residues. V dropped 3 bases and J dropped 1; count of bases not matched to a gene: 2. CDR3 nucleotide sequence: TGTGCCAGTAGTATTGGGACAGGATCCTACGAGCAGTACTTC. As protein: CASSIGTGSYEQYF. Looking up the rest from reference TRBV19 and TRBJ2-7 gives the full variable domain: DGGITQSPKYLFRKEGQNVTLSCEQNLNHDAMYWYRQDPGQGLRLIYYSQIVNDFQKGDIAEGYSVSREKKESFPLTVTSAQKNPTAFYLCASSIGTGSYEQYFGPGTRLTVT.

The rearrangement uses TRBV5-1 and TRBJ1-6, with 8 nucleotides matching TRBD1. The V segment lost 4 bases and the J segment 7 bases; nucleotides outside the gene matches: 10. The CDR3 length is 16 residues. Germline CDR1 SGHRS, CDR2 YFSETQ. The CDR3 here is CASSLVGQGGNSPLHF. CDR3 bases: TGCGCCAGCAGCCTGGTAGGACAGGGAGGAAATTCACCCCTCCACTTT.

The genes are TRBV6-1 and TRBJ2-1; no clear D. CDR1 is MNHNS and CDR2 is SASEGT in the germline V gene. The CDR3 is 13 amino acids. The V and J ends lost 8 bases and 8 bases respectively, with 16 bases between them. CDR3 DNA sequence: TGTGCCAGCCGATTCATCCGGAGCGATGAGCAGTTCTTC. Protein sequence: CASRFIRSDEQFF.